This T cell receptor (beta chain) appears in the sequencing data of a study of blood T cell repertoires in COVID-19. Across the whole study: Whether acute or convalescent, the COVID-19 samples came from the United States, Italy and Spain. T cells, B-cell-depleted T cells, or PBMCs supplied cDNA or gDNA.

In the authors' workflow: Counts of nucleated cells, estimated from reference gene primer amplification, were obtained. This table comes from immunoSEQ multiplex PCR, and its TCRdb copy is limited to in-frame clones, with some not included. V and J calls and clone size are as listed in that table; D and trimming were resolved from the DNA. Among some 87,000 clones listed, approximately 90% were seen once. This clone has a handful of counts. V was trimmed by 7 bases and J by 4 bases, leaving 16 bases between them. The CDR3 loop spans 14 amino acids. Germline-derived CDR1 and CDR2 are MNHEY and SVGAGI. Seattle-derived patients entered the study during active infection and were followed longitudinally.

The source material was peripheral blood. The V call is TRBV6-5, the J call TRBJ1-2; D is unresolved. The clonotype was recovered from a human donor with COVID-19, enrolled during active disease. The donor label of this sample is uncertain. The CDR3 here is CASTRLTGSYGYTF. The CDR3 nucleotides read TGTGCCAGCACCCGCCTTACGGGGTCCTATGGCTACACCTTC.